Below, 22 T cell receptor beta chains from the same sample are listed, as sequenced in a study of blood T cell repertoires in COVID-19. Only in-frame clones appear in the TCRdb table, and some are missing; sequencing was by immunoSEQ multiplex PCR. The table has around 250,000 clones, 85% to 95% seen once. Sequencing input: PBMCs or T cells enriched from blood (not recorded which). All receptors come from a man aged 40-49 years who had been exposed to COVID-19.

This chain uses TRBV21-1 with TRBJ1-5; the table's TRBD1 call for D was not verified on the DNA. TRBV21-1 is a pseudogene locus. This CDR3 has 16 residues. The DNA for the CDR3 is TGTGCCAGCAGCACACCGGGACAGGGGTGCGATCAGCCCCAGCATTTT. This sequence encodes CASSTPGQGCDQPQHF.

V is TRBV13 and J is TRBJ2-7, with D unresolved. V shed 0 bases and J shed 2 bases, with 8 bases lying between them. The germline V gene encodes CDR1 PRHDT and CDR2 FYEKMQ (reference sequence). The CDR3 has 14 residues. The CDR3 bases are TGTGCCAGCAGCTTAGGGGGCAAGACCTACGAGCAGTACTTC. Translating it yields CASSLGGKTYEQYF.

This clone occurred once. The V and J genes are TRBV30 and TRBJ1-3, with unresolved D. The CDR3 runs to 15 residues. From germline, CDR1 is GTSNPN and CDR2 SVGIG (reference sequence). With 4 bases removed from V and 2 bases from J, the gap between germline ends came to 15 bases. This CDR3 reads CAWTRSDTAGNTIYF. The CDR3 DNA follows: TGTGCCTGGACCCGATCCGACACCGCTGGAAACACCATATATTTT.

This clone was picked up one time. The DNA of the CDR3 is TGTGCCAGCAGTGCGACTACAGCCAACTATGGCTACACCTTC. Protein: CASSATTANYGYTF. The gene calls are TRBV2 and TRBJ1-2; D is uncertain. Trimming removed 4 bases at V and 2 bases at J, with 11 bases between. Germline lookup yields CDR1 SNHLY and CDR2 FYNNEI. The CDR3 extends over 14 amino acids. Filled out from reference TRBV2 and TRBJ1-2, the complete variable domain reads EPEVTQTPSHQVTQMGQEVILRCVPISNHLYFYWYRQILGQKVEFLVSFYNNEISEKSEIFDDQFSVERPDGSNFTLKIRSTKLEDSAMYFCASSATTANYGYTFGSGTRLTVV.

The CDR3 loop reads CASSQETSGAYEQYF. As DNA, the CDR3 is TGCGCCAGCAGCCAAGAGACTAGCGGGGCCTACGAGCAGTACTTC. This rearrangement joins TRBV4-1 to TRBJ2-7, with 11 bases identical to TRBD2. This CDR3 has 15 residues. The junction had 0 bases not matched to a gene; V was cut back by 0 bases and J by 2 bases. Germline V gives CDR1 MGHRA, CDR2 YSYEKL.

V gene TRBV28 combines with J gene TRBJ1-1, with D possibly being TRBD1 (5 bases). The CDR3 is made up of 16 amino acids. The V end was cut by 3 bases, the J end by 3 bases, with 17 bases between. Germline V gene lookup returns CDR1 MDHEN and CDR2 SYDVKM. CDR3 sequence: CASSLGRMGGDTEAFF. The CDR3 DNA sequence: TGTGCCAGCAGTTTGGGGAGAATGGGGGGGGACACTGAAGCTTTCTTT.

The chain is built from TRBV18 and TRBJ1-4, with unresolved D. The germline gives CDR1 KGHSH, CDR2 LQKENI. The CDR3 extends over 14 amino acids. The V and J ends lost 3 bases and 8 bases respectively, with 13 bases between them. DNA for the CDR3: TGTGCCAGCTCACCTAGGGAGGTTAACGAAAAACTGTTTTTT. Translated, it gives CASSPREVNEKLFF.

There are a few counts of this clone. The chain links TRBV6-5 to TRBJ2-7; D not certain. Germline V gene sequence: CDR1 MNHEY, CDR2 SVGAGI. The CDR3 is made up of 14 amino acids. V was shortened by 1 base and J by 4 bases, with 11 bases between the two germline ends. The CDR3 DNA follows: TGTGCCAGCAGTTACTACCGGGTTGGTTACGAGCAGTACTTC. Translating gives CASSYYRVGYEQYF.

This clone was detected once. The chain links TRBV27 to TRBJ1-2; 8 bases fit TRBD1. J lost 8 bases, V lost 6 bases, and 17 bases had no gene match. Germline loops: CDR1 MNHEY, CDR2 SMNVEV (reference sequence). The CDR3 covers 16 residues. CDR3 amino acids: CASSPQPGQGGVGYTF. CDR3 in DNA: TGTGCCAGCAGCCCTCAACCCGGACAGGGAGGGGTAGGCTACACCTTC.

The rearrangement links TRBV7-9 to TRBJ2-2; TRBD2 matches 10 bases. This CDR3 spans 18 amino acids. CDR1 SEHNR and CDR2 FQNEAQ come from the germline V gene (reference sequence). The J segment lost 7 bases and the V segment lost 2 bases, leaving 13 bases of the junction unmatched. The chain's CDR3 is CASSLYAKREGHIGELFF. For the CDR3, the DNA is TGTGCCAGCAGCTTATATGCGAAGCGGGAGGGCCATATCGGGGAGCTGTTTTTT. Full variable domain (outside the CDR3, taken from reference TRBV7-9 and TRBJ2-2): DTGVSQNPRHKITKRGQNVTFRCDPISEHNRLYWYRQTLGQGPEFLTYFQNEAQLEKSRLLSDRFSAERPKGSFSTLEIQRTEQGDSAMYLCASSLYAKREGHIGELFFGEGSRLTVL.

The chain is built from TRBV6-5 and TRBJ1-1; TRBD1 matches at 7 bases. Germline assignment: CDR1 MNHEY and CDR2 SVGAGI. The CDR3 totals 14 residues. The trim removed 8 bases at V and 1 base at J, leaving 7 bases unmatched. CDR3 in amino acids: CASYPGTANTEAFF. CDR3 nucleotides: TGTGCCAGCTACCCCGGGACAGCGAACACTGAAGCTTTCTTT.

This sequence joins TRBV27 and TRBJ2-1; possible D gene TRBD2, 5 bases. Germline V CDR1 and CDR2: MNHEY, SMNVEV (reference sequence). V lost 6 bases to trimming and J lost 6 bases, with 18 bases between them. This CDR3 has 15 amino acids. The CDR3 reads CASRMLAMTTNEQFF. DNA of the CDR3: TGTGCCAGCAGAATGTTGGCGATGACTACCAATGAGCAGTTCTTC.

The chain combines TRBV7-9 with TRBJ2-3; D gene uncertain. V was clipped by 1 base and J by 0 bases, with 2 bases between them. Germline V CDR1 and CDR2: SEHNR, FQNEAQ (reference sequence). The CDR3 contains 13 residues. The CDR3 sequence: CASSLVSTDTQYF. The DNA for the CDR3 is TGTGCCAGCAGCTTAGTAAGCACAGATACGCAGTATTTT.

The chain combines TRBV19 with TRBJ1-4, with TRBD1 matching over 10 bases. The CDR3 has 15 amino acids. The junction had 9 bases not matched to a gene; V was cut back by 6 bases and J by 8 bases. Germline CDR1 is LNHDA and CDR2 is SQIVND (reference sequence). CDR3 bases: TGTGCCAGTAGCCATGACAGGGGGCGCGACGAAAAACTGTTTTTT. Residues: CASSHDRGRDEKLFF.

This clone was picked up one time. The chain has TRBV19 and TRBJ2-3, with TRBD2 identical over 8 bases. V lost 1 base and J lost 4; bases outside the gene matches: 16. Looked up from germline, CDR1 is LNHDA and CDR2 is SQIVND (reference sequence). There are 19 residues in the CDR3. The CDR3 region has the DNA TGTGCCAGTAGTATAGGGTATATGCGAGCGGGAGTTCCCGCAGATACGCAGTATTTT. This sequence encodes CASSIGYMRAGVPADTQYF. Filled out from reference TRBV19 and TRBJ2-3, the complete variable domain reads DGGITQSPKYLFRKEGQNVTLSCEQNLNHDAMYWYRQDPGQGLRLIYYSQIVNDFQKGDIAEGYSVSREKKESFPLTVTSAQKNPTAFYLCASSIGYMRAGVPADTQYFGPGTRLTVL.

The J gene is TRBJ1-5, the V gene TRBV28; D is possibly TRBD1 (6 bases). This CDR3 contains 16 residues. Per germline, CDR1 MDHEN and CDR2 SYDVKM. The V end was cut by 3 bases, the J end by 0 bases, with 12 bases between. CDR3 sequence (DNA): TGTGCCAGCAGTTTGGGTGGACAGTATAGCAATCAGCCCCAGCATTTT. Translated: CASSLGGQYSNQPQHF.

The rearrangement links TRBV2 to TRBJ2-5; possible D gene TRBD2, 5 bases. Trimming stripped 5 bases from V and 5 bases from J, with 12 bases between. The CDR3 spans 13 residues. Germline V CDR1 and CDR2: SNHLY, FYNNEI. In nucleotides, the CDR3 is TGTGCCAGCAGTCGAACGGGCGGGGAGACCCAGTACTTC. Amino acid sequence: CASSRTGGETQYF.

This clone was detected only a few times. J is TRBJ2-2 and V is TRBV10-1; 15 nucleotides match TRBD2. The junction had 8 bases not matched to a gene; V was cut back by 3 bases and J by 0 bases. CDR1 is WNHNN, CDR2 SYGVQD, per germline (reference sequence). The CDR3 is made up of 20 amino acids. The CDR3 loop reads CASSDSGTSGRPTNTGELFF. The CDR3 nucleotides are TGCGCCAGCAGTGACTCCGGGACTAGCGGGAGGCCAACGAACACCGGGGAGCTGTTTTTT.

The CDR3 DNA sequence: TGTGCCAGTAGTGAGGGGACAGCAGCTAACTATGGCTACACCTTC. Translated, it gives CASSEGTAANYGYTF. The V call is TRBV19, the J call TRBJ1-2, with TRBD1 matching 7 bases. The CDR3 is 15 residues long. Germline V gene sequence: CDR1 LNHDA, CDR2 SQIVND (reference sequence). The J segment lost 0 bases and the V segment lost 5 bases, leaving 6 bases of the junction unmatched. Combining the CDR3 with reference TRBV19 and TRBJ1-2 gives the whole variable domain DGGITQSPKYLFRKEGQNVTLSCEQNLNHDAMYWYRQDPGQGLRLIYYSQIVNDFQKGDIAEGYSVSREKKESFPLTVTSAQKNPTAFYLCASSEGTAANYGYTFGSGTRLTVV.

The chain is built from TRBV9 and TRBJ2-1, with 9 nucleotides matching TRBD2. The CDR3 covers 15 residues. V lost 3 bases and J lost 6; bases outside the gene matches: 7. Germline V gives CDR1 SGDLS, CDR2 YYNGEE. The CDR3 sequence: CASSGSGSTLNEQFF. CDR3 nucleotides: TGTGCCAGCAGCGGTAGCGGGAGTACGCTCAATGAGCAGTTCTTC.

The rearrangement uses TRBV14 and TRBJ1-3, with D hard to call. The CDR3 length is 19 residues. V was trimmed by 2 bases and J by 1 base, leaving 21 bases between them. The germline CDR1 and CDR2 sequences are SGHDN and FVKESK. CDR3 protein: CASSQHTKLGRISGNTIYF. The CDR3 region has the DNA TGTGCCAGCAGCCAACACACTAAACTAGGACGGATATCTGGAAACACCATATATTTT.

The CDR3 loop is CASSYRPLDRSYEQYF. The CDR3 DNA follows: TGTGCCAGCAGTTATCGGCCGTTAGACAGATCCTACGAGCAGTACTTC. The V call is TRBV6-2 or TRBV6-3, the J call TRBJ2-7; possibly TRBD1 for D (5 bases). Germline loops: CDR1 MNHEY, CDR2 SVGEGT. Trimming pared 3 bases from V and 1 base from J, leaving 16 bases between. This CDR3 has 16 amino acids.